This paragraph covers one T cell receptor beta chain sequence. As yet, its antigen is unknown. Other DNA variants within this sample encode the same CDR3. The data were obtained in a study of cytotoxic CD8 clonotypes in ibrutinib-treated CLL. Study-level findings and limits: A difference in sampling times existed between sustained-remission and progressing patients.

Assay used: immunoSEQ multiplex PCR; TCRdb lists only in-frame clones, some missing. The sample has roughly 250,000 clones; under 75% are singletons. V lost 4 bases, J lost 5 bases, and 17 bases lay in between. This CDR3 has 15 amino acids. Per the germline V gene, CDR1 is MDHEN and CDR2 is SYDVKM. This chain links TRBV28 with TRBJ2-5; D possibly uses TRBD1 or TRBD2 (6 bases each). The sequence came from a human donor with chronic lymphocytic leukemia. The starting material was PBMCs, obtained after 24 months of ibrutinib treatment. CDR3 nucleotide sequence: TGTGCCAGCAGTTCCCGACAGGTCGGAGGGGAGACCCAGTACTTC. It codes for CASSSRQVGGETQYF.